This TCR beta chain was captured by sequencing in a study of vaccination and CD4 T cells after COVID-19 (dated by TCRdb to 2021 to 2024). General notes on the study: Six males and four females were included in the convalescent cohort, with two Hispanic individuals, seven Caucasians, two Asians and one multiracial person represented. Participants received two doses of either the Pfizer-BioNTech BNT162b2 vaccine (n=8) or the Moderna mRNA-1273 vaccine (n=2). Post-COVID blood samples were collected from convalescent patients a median of approximately 100 days after diagnosis, with a range of about 30 to 161 days. Post-vaccine blood samples were collected a median of about 66 days after the second vaccine dose, ranging from about 14 to 241 days. Culture stimuli were overlapping spike peptide pools from SARS-CoV-2 and from the common cold coronaviruses HCoV-NL63, HCoV-OC43 and HCoV-229E. In control cultures, a CEFX viral epitope pool was used as positive control, an HIV-1 Nef peptide pool was used as negative control, or no peptide was added. The spike-specific CD4+ TCR repertoire was compared before and after mRNA vaccination in nine to ten COVID-19 convalescent patients and a handful of infection-naive healthy vaccine recipients.

Read against the paper, the sample's treatment or condition label means: approximately 10-day PBMC culture with coronavirus spike peptide pools or control peptides (ViraFEST assay). The study used the ViraFEST assay, which expanded antigen-specific T cells with peptide pools and then identified expanded clonotypes by TCR sequencing. Healthy vaccine recipients had no prior SARS-CoV-2 infection, confirmed by negative nucleocapsid antibody tests before and after vaccination. Over 1.5 million PBMCs per well were cultured in IMDM with approximately 5% human AB serum and 8.5 to 10 IU/ml IL-2, plus 10 ug/ml peptide pools. Half of the culture medium was replaced with fresh IL-2-containing medium on days 3 and 7. Once the cells had been in culture for roughly 10 days, the EasySep CD4+ T cell isolation kit was used to isolate CD4+ T cells by negative selection. Ficoll-Paque Plus gradient centrifugation was used to isolate PBMCs from whole blood, and the isolated PBMCs were then either used fresh or cryopreserved at -140C. Culture conditions were generally each tested in triplicate wells.

Library preparation employed PCR. DNA from cultured CD4+ T cells underwent TCR sequencing with the Oncomine TCR Beta short-read assay at the Johns Hopkins FTIC core. Genomic DNA was extracted from the cultured CD4+ T cells with the QIAamp micro DNA kit. Oncomine TCR Beta libraries made from cultured CD4+ T cells were pooled using unique dual indexes and sequenced on an Illumina iSeq 100. The paper's processing steps were these. Non-productive sequences were removed, and CDR3s not starting with C, not ending with F or W, or shorter than 7 amino acids were discarded. The MANAFEST web application was used to identify antigen-specific clonotypes by comparing peptide-stimulated wells against reference wells and other culture wells. For a clone to be called positive, the clone needed an FDR below 0.05, an odds ratio above 5, and a productive frequency above 0.1% in at least two of three replicate wells. Clonotypes that were significantly expanded in both SARS-CoV-2 spike wells and at least one common cold coronavirus spike condition were defined as cross-reactive. CDR3 homology was assessed with Levenshtein distances (stringdist) and unrooted phylogenetic trees (ape) in R version 3.6.1. The public reads were reanalyzed by TCRdb: fastp trimming at Q25, MiXCR alignment, in-frame beta chains only. Each record represents a unique CDR3 protein, reported with the most common genes and DNA among its rows. In this record, the V and J calls reflect TCRdb's handling and not the investigators' own analysis. Within this sample are about 27,000 distinct CDR3 sequences, with about 66% of them counted one time only. Less than 20% of the sample lies in the top ten.

Study-level results and caveats: The median number of SARS-CoV-2-reactive clonotypes rose from 20 to 25 after infection to approximately 41 after vaccination, but the change was not significant. The study included relatively few convalescent patients and did not analyze early timepoints after natural infection. In convalescent patients, a median 86.3% of post-vaccine SARS-CoV-2-reactive clones were detected only after vaccination, and vaccine-specific priming was suggested by this finding. Of the vaccine-specific clones in convalescent patients, 304 of 307, or nearly all, reacted only to SARS-CoV-2 spike and did not cross-react with common cold coronaviruses.

V is pruned by 0 bases and J by 5 bases, leaving 8 bases of the junction without a gene match. Including the terminal cysteine and phenylalanine, the CDR3 comprises 16 residues. Of all the DNA, just the CDR3 is kept, 48 bases in frame from base 1. CDR1 and CDR2 are drawn from the germline V gene: SGHDN, FVKESK. This clonotype has a single count. What this receptor recognizes is not known. Within one base of it there is no much larger clone, and no base qualities were kept. One read provides weak support. The source is a human donor who received a COVID-19 vaccine. This specimen consisted of CD4+ T cells from blood, cultured in vitro, obtained after SARS-CoV-2 vaccination. The chain couples TRBV14 to TRBJ1-2, with 8 bases matching TRBD1. The bases are TGTGCCAGCAGCCAAGACGTAGTGGACAGGGCATATGGCTACACCTTC. Its amino acids are CASSQDVVDRAYGYTF.